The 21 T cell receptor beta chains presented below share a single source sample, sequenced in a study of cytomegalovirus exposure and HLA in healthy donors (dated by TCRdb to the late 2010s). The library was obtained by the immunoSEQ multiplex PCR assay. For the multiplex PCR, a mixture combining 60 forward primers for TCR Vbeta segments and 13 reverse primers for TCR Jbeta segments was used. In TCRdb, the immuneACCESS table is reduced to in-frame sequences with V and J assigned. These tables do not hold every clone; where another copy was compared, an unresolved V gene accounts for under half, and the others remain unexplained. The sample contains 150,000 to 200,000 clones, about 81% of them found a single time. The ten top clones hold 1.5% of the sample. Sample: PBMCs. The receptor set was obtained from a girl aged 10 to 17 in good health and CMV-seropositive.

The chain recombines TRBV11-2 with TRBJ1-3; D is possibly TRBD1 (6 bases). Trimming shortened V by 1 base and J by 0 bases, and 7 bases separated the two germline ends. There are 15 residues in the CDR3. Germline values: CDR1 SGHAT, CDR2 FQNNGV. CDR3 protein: CASSLGTDSGNTIYF. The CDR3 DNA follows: TGTGCCAGCAGCTTAGGGACAGACTCTGGAAACACCATATATTTT.

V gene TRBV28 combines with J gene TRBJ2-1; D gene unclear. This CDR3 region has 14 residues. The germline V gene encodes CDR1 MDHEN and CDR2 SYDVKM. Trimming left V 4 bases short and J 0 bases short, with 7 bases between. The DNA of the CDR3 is TGTGCCAGCAGTTCGTATCCCTCCTACAATGAGCAGTTCTTC. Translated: CASSSYPSYNEQFF.

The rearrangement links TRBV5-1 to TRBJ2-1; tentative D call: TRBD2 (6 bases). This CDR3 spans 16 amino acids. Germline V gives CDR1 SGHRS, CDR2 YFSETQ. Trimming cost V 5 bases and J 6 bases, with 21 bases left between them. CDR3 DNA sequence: TGCGCCAGCAGGCACGGTCTAGCGCGCCTCCTCAATGAGCAGTTCTTC. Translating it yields CASRHGLARLLNEQFF.

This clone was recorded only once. The CDR3 loop reads CASSFGGRGYEQYF. CDR3 nucleotides: TGTGCCAGCAGCTTTGGCGGGAGGGGGTACGAGCAGTACTTC. The genes are TRBV11-2 and TRBJ2-7, with 9 bases that match TRBD2. The ends lost 3 bases at V and 4 bases at J; junction bases unmatched: 4. The CDR3 has 14 amino acids. The germline V gene encodes CDR1 SGHAT and CDR2 FQNNGV.

In nucleotides, the CDR3 is TGTGCCAGCAGCTCGCCTCGACAGGGCGTCGGTGAGCAGTTCTTC. Residues: CASSSPRQGVGEQFF. This chain uses TRBV7-8 with TRBJ2-1, with TRBD1 identical over 7 bases. The CDR3 spans 15 residues. V shed 4 bases and J 9 bases; nucleotides not matched to a gene: 12. CDR1 is SGHVS, CDR2 FQNEAQ, per germline.

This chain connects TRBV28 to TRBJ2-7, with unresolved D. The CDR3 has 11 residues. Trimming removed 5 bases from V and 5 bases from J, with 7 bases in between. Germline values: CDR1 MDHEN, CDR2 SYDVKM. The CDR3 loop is CASSRADEQYF. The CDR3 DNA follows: TGTGCCAGCAGTCGTGCGGACGAGCAGTACTTC.

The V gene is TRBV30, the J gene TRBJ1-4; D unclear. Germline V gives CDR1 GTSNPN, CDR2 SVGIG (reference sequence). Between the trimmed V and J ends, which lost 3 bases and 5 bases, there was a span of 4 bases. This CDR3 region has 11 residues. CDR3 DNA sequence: TGTGCCTGGAGCAGAAATGAAAAACTGTTTTTT. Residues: CAWSRNEKLFF. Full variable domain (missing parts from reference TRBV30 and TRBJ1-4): SQTIHQWPATLVQPVGSPLSLECTVEGTSNPNLYWYRQAAGRGLQLLFYSVGIGQISSEVPQNLSASRPQDRQFILSSKKLLLSDSGFYLCAWSRNEKLFFGSGTQLSVL.

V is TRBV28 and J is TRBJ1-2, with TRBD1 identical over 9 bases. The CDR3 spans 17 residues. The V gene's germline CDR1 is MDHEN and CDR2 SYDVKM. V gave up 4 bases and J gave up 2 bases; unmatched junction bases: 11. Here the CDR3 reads CASSSIGTGRANYGYTF. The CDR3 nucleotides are TGTGCCAGCAGTTCCATCGGGACAGGGAGGGCGAACTATGGCTACACCTTC.

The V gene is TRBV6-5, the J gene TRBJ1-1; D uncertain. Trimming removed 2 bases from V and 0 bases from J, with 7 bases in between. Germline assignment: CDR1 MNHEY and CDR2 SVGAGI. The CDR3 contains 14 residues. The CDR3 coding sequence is TGTGCCAGCAGTTACGAGGGCATGAACACTGAAGCTTTCTTT. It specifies CASSYEGMNTEAFF.

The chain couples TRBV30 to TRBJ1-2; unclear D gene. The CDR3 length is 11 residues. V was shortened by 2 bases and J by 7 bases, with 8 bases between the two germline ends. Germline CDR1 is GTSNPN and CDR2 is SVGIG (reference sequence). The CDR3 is CAWSPAGGYTF. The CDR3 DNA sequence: TGTGCCTGGAGTCCGGCGGGTGGCTACACCTTC.

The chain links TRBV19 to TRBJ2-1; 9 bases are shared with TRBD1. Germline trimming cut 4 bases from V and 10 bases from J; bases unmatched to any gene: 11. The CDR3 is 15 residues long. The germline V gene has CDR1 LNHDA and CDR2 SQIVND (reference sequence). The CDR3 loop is CASSTGQGVSWEQFF. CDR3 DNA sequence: TGTGCCAGTAGTACGGGACAGGGTGTAAGTTGGGAGCAGTTCTTC. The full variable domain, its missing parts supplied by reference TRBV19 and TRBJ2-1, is DGGITQSPKYLFRKEGQNVTLSCEQNLNHDAMYWYRQDPGQGLRLIYYSQIVNDFQKGDIAEGYSVSREKKESFPLTVTSAQKNPTAFYLCASSTGQGVSWEQFFGPGTRLTVL.

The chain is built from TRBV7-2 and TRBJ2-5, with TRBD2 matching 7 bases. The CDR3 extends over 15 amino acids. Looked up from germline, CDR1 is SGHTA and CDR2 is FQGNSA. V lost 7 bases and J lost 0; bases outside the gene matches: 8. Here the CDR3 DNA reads TGTGCCAGCACCTACGGGGGGACCCACCAAGAGACCCAGTACTTC. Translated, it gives CASTYGGTHQETQYF.

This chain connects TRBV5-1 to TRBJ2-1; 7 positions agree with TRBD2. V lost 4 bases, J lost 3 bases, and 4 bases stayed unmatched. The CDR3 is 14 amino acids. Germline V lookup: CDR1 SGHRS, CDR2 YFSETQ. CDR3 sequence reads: CASSGGTIYNEQFF. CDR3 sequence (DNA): TGCGCCAGCAGCGGGGGGACTATCTACAATGAGCAGTTCTTC.

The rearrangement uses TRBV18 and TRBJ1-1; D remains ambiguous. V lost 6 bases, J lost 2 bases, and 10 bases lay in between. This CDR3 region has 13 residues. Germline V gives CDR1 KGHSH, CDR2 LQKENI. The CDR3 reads CASSPVVNTEAFF. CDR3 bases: TGTGCCAGCTCCCCGGTGGTTAACACTGAAGCTTTCTTT. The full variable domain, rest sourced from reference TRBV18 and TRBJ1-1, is NAGVMQNPRHLVRRRGQEARLRCSPMKGHSHVYWYRQLPEEGLKFMVYLQKENIIDESGMPKERFSAEFPKEGPSILRIQQVVRGDSAAYFCASSPVVNTEAFFGQGTRLTVV.

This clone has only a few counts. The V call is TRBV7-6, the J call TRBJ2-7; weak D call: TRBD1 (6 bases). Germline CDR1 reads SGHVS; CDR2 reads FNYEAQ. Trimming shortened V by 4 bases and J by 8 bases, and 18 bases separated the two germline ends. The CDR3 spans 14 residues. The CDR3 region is CASSSGERLDKQYF. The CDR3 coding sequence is TGTGCCAGCAGCTCAGGGGAACGTCTTGACAAGCAGTACTTC. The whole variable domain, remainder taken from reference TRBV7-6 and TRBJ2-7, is GAGVSQSPRYKVTKRGQDVALRCDPISGHVSLYWYRQALGQGPEFLTYFNYEAQQDKSGLPNDRFSAERPEGSISTLTIQRTEQRDSAMYRCASSSGERLDKQYFGPGTRLTVT.

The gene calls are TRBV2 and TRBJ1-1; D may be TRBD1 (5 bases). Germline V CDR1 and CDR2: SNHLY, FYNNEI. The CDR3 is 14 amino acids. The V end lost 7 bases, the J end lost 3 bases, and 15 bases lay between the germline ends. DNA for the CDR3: TGTGCCAGCAAGGGATCAGGGATAGACACTGAAGCTTTCTTT. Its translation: CASKGSGIDTEAFF.

CDR3 bases: TGTGCCAGTAGTATAGGTCGACTAGCGGGGAGTCTCCACGAGCAGTACTTC. Protein product: CASSIGRLAGSLHEQYF. The chain links TRBV19 to TRBJ2-7; TRBD2 agrees at 11 bases. Germline loops: CDR1 LNHDA, CDR2 SQIVND (reference sequence). This CDR3 has 17 residues. Trimming cost V 1 base and J 5 bases; bases outside gene matches: 10.

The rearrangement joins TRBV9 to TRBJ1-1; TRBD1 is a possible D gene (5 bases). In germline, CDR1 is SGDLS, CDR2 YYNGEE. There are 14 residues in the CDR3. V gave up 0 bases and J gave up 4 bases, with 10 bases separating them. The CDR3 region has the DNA TGTGCCAGCAGCGTAGATCCCAGGGTCACTGAAGCTTTCTTT. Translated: CASSVDPRVTEAFF.

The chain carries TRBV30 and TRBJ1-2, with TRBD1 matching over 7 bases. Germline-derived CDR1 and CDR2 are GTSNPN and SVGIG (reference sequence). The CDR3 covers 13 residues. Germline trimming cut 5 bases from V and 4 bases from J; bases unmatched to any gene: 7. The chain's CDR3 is CAWFDRASYGYTF. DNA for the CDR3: TGTGCCTGGTTTGACAGGGCGAGCTATGGCTACACCTTC.

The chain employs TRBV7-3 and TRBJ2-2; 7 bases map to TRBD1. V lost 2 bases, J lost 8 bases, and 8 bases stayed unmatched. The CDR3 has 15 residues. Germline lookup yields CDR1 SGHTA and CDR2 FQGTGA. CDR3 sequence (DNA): TGTGCCAGCAGCTTATTGGGACAGCCATTTGGGGAGCTGTTTTTT. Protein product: CASSLLGQPFGELFF.

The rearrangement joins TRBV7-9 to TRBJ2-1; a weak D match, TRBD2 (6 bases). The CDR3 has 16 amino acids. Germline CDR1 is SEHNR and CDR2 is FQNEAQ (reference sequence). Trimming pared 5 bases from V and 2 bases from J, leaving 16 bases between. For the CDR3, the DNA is TGTGCCAGCAGCCGTCAGCGGGCCCTAACCTACAATGAGCAGTTCTTC. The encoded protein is CASSRQRALTYNEQFF.